These 7 T cell receptor beta chains were all obtained from the same sample, sequenced in a study of blood T cell repertoires in COVID-19. Assay: immunoSEQ multiplex PCR; the TCRdb copy retains only in-frame clones and omits some. The sample lists over 150,000 clones, more than 75% seen once, with over 7% in the top ten. The specimen sequenced was PBMCs or T cells enriched from blood (not recorded which). These TCRs come from a woman in her forties or fifties who had recovered from COVID-19.

This clone has a handful of counts. As DNA, the CDR3 is TGTGCCAGCAGCACCGCAGGGAACTATGGCTACACCTTC. Translation gives CASSTAGNYGYTF. The genes are TRBV21-1 and TRBJ1-2; TRBD1, the D gene given by the table, was not confirmed from the DNA. TRBV21-1 is termed a pseudogene. This CDR3 is 13 amino acids long.

The genes are TRBV19 and TRBJ2-1, with 7 bases identical to TRBD2. The CDR3 has 16 amino acids. V lost 2 bases to trimming and J lost 3 bases; unmatched junction nucleotides: 7. CDR1 and CDR2 from the germline V gene are LNHDA and SQIVND (reference sequence). Here the CDR3 DNA reads TGTGCCAGTAGTATATCCCTAGCGGTGCTCTACAATGAGCAGTTCTTC. Translated, it gives CASSISLAVLYNEQFF. The full variable domain, in which reference TRBV19 and TRBJ2-1 provide the parts outside the CDR3, is DGGITQSPKYLFRKEGQNVTLSCEQNLNHDAMYWYRQDPGQGLRLIYYSQIVNDFQKGDIAEGYSVSREKKESFPLTVTSAQKNPTAFYLCASSISLAVLYNEQFFGPGTRLTVL.

V usage is TRBV23-1 and J usage is TRBJ2-2; D possibly corresponds to TRBD2 (6 bases). TRBV23-1 belongs to the ORF category, with a function that is uncertain. V was shortened by 3 bases and J by 5 bases, with 16 bases between the two germline ends. The CDR3 is made up of 16 amino acids. The CDR3 here is CASSHSRLVKTGELFF. CDR3 nucleotide sequence: TGCGCCAGCAGTCACTCTCGACTAGTTAAGACCGGGGAGCTGTTTTTT.

V gene TRBV7-3 combines with J gene TRBJ2-3; 8 bases map to TRBD2. V lost 2 bases, J lost 2 bases, and 9 bases stayed unmatched. Germline-derived CDR1 and CDR2 are SGHTA and FQGTGA. The CDR3 is 17 amino acids. The chain's CDR3 is CASSLGAGLALTDTQYF. CDR3 bases: TGTGCCAGCAGCTTAGGAGCAGGACTAGCCCTCACAGATACGCAGTATTTT.

V gene TRBV7-9 combines with J gene TRBJ2-3; 7 bases map to TRBD2. This CDR3 comprises 17 residues. Germline values: CDR1 SEHNR, CDR2 FQNEAQ (reference sequence). J gave up 4 bases and V 1 base, and 11 bases lay outside the gene matches. The CDR3 reads CASSLGLAGDGSDTQYF. The CDR3 DNA reads TGTGCCAGCAGCTTAGGACTGGCGGGAGATGGGTCAGATACGCAGTATTTT. The full variable domain, completed using reference TRBV7-9 and TRBJ2-3, is DTGVSQNPRHKITKRGQNVTFRCDPISEHNRLYWYRQTLGQGPEFLTYFQNEAQLEKSRLLSDRFSAERPKGSFSTLEIQRTEQGDSAMYLCASSLGLAGDGSDTQYFGPGTRLTVL.

This chain joins TRBV3-1 (or the pseudogene TRBV3-2) and TRBJ1-2; weak D call: TRBD1 (5 bases). V was trimmed by 3 bases and J by 1 base, leaving 9 bases between them. The V gene's germline CDR1 is LGHDT and CDR2 YNNKEL (reference sequence). CDR3 length: 14 amino acids. The chain's CDR3 is CASSHRTLNYGYTF. The CDR3 DNA follows: TGTGCCAGCAGCCATAGGACACTTAACTATGGCTACACCTTC.

This chain uses TRBV7-9 with TRBJ2-1; D might be TRBD2 (5 bases). CDR1 and CDR2 from the germline V gene are SEHNR and FQNEAQ (reference sequence). The CDR3 extends over 13 amino acids. The ends were cut back, 5 bases at V and 5 bases at J, with 10 bases in the middle. The CDR3: CASSTDWNNEQFF. CDR3 DNA sequence: TGTGCCAGCAGCACGGACTGGAACAATGAGCAGTTCTTC.